This TCR beta chain was profiled in a study of T cells in Graves' hyperthyroidism and ophthalmopathy. Researchers amplified the TCR beta CDR3 regions from RNA transcripts. Initially, a first-round RT-PCR of the TCR CDR3 employed the HTBI primer set. TCRdb re-analysed the multiplex PCR reads in MiXCR, keeping a single row per CDR3 protein. The sample lists a few hundred thousand distinct CDR3 sequences; about 45% were seen once. There are many counts of this clonotype. The CDR3 covers 14 residues. V dropped 4 bases and J dropped 1 base, with 10 bases sitting between them. CDR1 is SGHVS, CDR2 FQNEAQ, per germline.

The sequencing sample was made of peripheral blood or thyroid tissue (not recorded which). The rearrangement uses TRBV7-8 and TRBJ2-5; weak D call: TRBD2 (6 bases). This sequence was found in a woman younger than 35 with Graves' hyperthyroidism. In DNA, the CDR3 is TGTGCCAGCAGCTCCCTAGCGTCCCAAGAGACCCAGTACTTC. Translating gives CASSSLASQETQYF.